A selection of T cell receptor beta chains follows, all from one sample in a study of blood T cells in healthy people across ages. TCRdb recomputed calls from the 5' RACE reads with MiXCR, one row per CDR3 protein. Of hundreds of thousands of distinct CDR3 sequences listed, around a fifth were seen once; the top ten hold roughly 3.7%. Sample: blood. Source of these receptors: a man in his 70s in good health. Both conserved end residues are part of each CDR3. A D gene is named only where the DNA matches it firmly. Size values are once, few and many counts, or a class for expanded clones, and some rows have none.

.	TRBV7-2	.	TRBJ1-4	TGTGCCAGCAGCTCGGACAGTTGGAATGAAAAACTGTTTTTT	CASSSDSWNEKLFF
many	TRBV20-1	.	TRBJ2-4	TGCAGTGCTAGGGCCAACATTCAGTACTTC	CSARANIQYF
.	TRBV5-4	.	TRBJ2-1	TGTGCCAGCACCATCGGGGGCTACAATGAGCAGTTCTTC	CASTIGGYNEQFF
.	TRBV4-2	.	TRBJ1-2	TGTGCCAGCAGCCTAGAGGAGGGTGGGTATGGCTACACCTTC	CASSLEEGGYGYTF
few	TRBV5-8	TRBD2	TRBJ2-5	TGTGCCAGCAGCTTGGCCGGAGCGGGACCCTGGGAGGAGCAGTACTTC	CASSLAGAGPWEEQYF
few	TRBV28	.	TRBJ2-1	TGTGCCAGCCGCAGGGGACTTCACGACAATGAGCAGTTCTTC	CASRRGLHDNEQFF
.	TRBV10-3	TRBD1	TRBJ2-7	TGTGCCATCAGCGTTGGACAGGGGGCCTACGAGCAGTACTTC	CAISVGQGAYEQYF
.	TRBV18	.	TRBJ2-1	TGTGCCAGCTCAACCAATCCCTCGGATGAGCAGTTCTTC	CASSTNPSDEQFF
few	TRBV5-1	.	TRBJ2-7	TGCGCCAGCAGCCGCGAGGGAAACGGCTACGAGCAGTACTTC	CASSREGNGYEQYF
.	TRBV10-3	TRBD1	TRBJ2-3	TGTGCCATCAGTGCAGGACAGGGGGATACGCAGTATTTT	CAISAGQGDTQYF
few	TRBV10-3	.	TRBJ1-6	TGTGCCATCAGTGAGGGGGCAAACTCGGGATCACCCCTCCACTTT	CAISEGANSGSPLHF
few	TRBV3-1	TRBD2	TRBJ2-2	TGTGCCACGGGAAGCGGGAGAACCGGGGAGCTGTTTTTT	CATGSGRTGELFF
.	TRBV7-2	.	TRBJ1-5	TGTGCCAGCAGCGCCTGGACAGTGGAAAATCAGCCCCAGCATTTT	CASSAWTVENQPQHF
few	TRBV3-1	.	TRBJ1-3	TGTGCCAGCAGCCAAAGGACCGGAAACACCATATATTTT	CASSQRTGNTIYF
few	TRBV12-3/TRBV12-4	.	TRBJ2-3	TGTGCCAGCAGTTTAGTACGCACAGATACGCAGTATTTT	CASSLVRTDTQYF
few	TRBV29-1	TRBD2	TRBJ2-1	TGCAGCGTTGAAGTTCCGGGAGGGCCCAATGAGCAGTTCTTC	CSVEVPGGPNEQFF
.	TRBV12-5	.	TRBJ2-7	TGTGCTAGTGGTTTGAGCGAAGGCGAGCAGTACTTC	CASGLSEGEQYF
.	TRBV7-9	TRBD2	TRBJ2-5	TGTGCCAGCAGCGTCCAACTAGCGGGTGCAGAGACCCAGTACTTC	CASSVQLAGAETQYF
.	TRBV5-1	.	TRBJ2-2	TGCGCCAGCAGCTTGGGCGTAGCGAACACCGGGGAGCTGTTTTTT	CASSLGVANTGELFF
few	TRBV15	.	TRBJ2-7	TGTGCCACCAGCAAAACCAGCGGTACAGGGACCTACGAGCAGTACTTC	CATSKTSGTGTYEQYF
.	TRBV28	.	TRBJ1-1	TGTGCCAGCACCACGCATGTGGGGACTGAAGCGTTCTTT	CASTTHVGTEAFF
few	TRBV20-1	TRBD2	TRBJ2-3	TGCAGTGCTAGTCCGGGCGGGAGTGGTGATACGCAGTATTTT	CSASPGGSGDTQYF
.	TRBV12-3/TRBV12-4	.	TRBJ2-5	TGTGCCGGCAGTTACACAATCCAAGAGACCCAGTACTTC	CAGSYTIQETQYF
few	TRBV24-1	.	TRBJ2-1	TGTGCCACCCGGTGGGATTGGTCCTACAATGAGCAGTTCTTC	CATRWDWSYNEQFF
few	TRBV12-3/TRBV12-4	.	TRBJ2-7	TGTGCCAGCAGTTTTTGGCAGGCAAGCTCCTACGAGCAGTACTTC	CASSFWQASSYEQYF
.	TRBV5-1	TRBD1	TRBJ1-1	TGCGCCAGCAGATTGGACAGGCTCGCTTTCTTT	CASRLDRLAFF
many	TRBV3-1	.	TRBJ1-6	TGTGCCAGCAGCCAAGGGGTATCCAATTCACCCCTCCACTTT	CASSQGVSNSPLHF
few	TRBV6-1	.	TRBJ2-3	TGTGCCAGCAGTGGTCTCCGCACAGATACGCAGTATTTT	CASSGLRTDTQYF
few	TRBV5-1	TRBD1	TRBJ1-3	TGCGCCAGCAGCCCTCAGGGGGTACAAGGGACGTTTAGTGGAAACACCATATATTTT	CASSPQGVQGTFSGNTIYF
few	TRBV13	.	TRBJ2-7	TGTGCCAGCAGCTTAGGGTCCACCGAGCAGTACTTC	CASSLGSTEQYF
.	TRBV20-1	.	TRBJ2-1	TGCAGTGCTAGAGCGCGTGGGGACAATGAGCAGTTCTTC	CSARARGDNEQFF
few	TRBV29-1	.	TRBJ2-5	TGCAGCGTTGAAGATTCCCGAGAGACCCAGTACTTC	CSVEDSRETQYF
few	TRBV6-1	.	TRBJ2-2	TGTGGATACGGTCCGAACACCGGGGAGCTGTTTTTT	CGYGPNTGELFF